These T cell receptor beta chains were read from a single sample in a study of T cell responses to AZD1222 COVID-19 vaccine. This table comes from immunoSEQ multiplex PCR, and its TCRdb copy is limited to in-frame clones, with some not included. The sample consists of around 95,000 clones, roughly 90% of them appearing once. The sample here was peripheral blood, taken on day 0 of AZD1222 vaccination. These receptors originate from an adult in good health. CDR3s include the opening cysteine and the closing phenylalanine or tryptophan. A D gene is named only where the DNA matches it firmly. Clone size appears in some rows only: once, few, many, or a class for an expanded clone.

>.|TRBV6-4|.|TRBJ1-2
TGTGCCAGCAGTGACTCTTGGGGCTACACCTTC
CASSDSWGYTF
>TRBD1|TRBV12-5|.|TRBJ1-1
TGTGCTAGTGGTTCGGGACAGTTGAACACTGAAGCTTTCTTT
CASGSGQLNTEAFF
>.|TRBV3-1/TRBV3-2|few|TRBJ1-1
TGTGCCAGCAGCCAAGGGGGACGGCTGAACACTGAAGCTTTCTTT
CASSQGGRLNTEAFF
>.|TRBV4-1|.|TRBJ1-2
TGCGCCAGCAGCACCTTCCAACGGGGCGGCTACACCTTC
CASSTFQRGGYTF
>.|TRBV18|.|TRBJ2-1
TGTGCCAGCTCACCCCTCAATGAGCAGTTCTTC
CASSPLNEQFF
>.|TRBV10-3|.|TRBJ2-7
TGTGCCATCAGTGAAAGGGGCGCAGAGGGCGAGCAGTACTTC
CAISERGAEGEQYF
>TRBD1|TRBV2|.|TRBJ1-2
TGTGCTAAAACAAGTGAAGAGGGGACAGCGGATGGCTACACCTTC
CAKTSEEGTADGYTF
>.|TRBV9|.|TRBJ2-3
TGTGCCAGCAGCGTAGAGTTCACAGATACGCAGTATTTT
CASSVEFTDTQYF
>.|TRBV4-2|.|TRBJ2-7
TGTGCCAGCAGCCAAGACCTTCGCTACGAGCAGTACTTC
CASSQDLRYEQYF
>.|TRBV6-2/TRBV6-3|many|TRBJ1-1
TGTGCCAGCAGTTACTCGTATCAGGCGAACACTGAAGCTTTCTTT
CASSYSYQANTEAFF
>TRBD1|TRBV28|.|TRBJ1-1
TGTGCCAGCAGTCCCTCGGACAGGGAGAACACTGAAGCTTTCTTT
CASSPSDRENTEAFF
>TRBD1|TRBV5-1|.|TRBJ2-1
TGCGCCAGCAGCTTGCCAGGGGGATACAATGAGCAGTTCTTC
CASSLPGGYNEQFF
>TRBD2|TRBV5-4|.|TRBJ2-3
TGTGCCAGCAGCTCGAGACTAGCGGGAGTTAAAGATACGCAGTATTTT
CASSSRLAGVKDTQYF
>.|TRBV29-1|.|TRBJ2-7
TGCAGCGTTGAAAGGGCAGGTGAGCAGTACTTC
CSVERAGEQYF
>.|TRBV30|once|TRBJ2-3
TGTGCCTGGAGTGTGCCCCACGGATCAATGGCAGATACGCAGTATTTT
CAWSVPHGSMADTQYF
>.|TRBV18|.|TRBJ1-5
TGTGCCAGCTCAACAGACAGGAATCAGCCCCAGCATTTT
CASSTDRNQPQHF
>.|TRBV30|.|TRBJ1-6
TGTGCCTGGAGTTCGGGGGGGAATTCACCCCTCCACTTT
CAWSSGGNSPLHF
>TRBD1|TRBV24-1|.|TRBJ1-2
TGTGCCACCAGCGAAGGGGGACAGGGGAGCGGCTATGGCTACACCTTC
CATSEGGQGSGYGYTF
>TRBD1|TRBV18|.|TRBJ2-5
TGTGCCAGCTCTTACCAGGGGGCGGAGACCCAGTACTTC
CASSYQGAETQYF
>.|TRBV2|.|TRBJ2-5
TGTGCCAGCGCCGGACGCTCACAAGAGACCCAGTACTTC
CASAGRSQETQYF
>TRBD1|TRBV5-1|.|TRBJ1-5
TGCGCCAGTTCCCCGGGACAGAGGGATCAGCCCCAGCATTTT
CASSPGQRDQPQHF
>.|TRBV6-2/TRBV6-3|.|TRBJ2-2
TGTGCCAGCAGTTACCCCGGGGAGCTGTTTTTT
CASSYPGELFF
>TRBD1|TRBV18|.|TRBJ1-1
TGTGCCAGCTCACCATCCGGGACAGGGGGCACTGAAGCTTTCTTT
CASSPSGTGGTEAFF
>.|TRBV28|.|TRBJ1-2
TGTGCCAGCAGTTCTCGGGGTCTTAGGGGCGAAGGGGACTATGGCTACACCTTC
CASSSRGLRGEGDYGYTF
>.|TRBV7-2|.|TRBJ2-7
TGTGCCAGCAGCTTAGTGGGACTGGAGGTAACCTACGAGCAGTACTTC
CASSLVGLEVTYEQYF
>.|TRBV6-7|.|TRBJ1-1
TGTGCCAGCAGTTACTCGACAGGGAACACTGAAGCTTTCTTT
CASSYSTGNTEAFF
>.|TRBV6-5|.|TRBJ2-5
TGTGCCAGCAGAGGCGAGTCCCAAGAGACCCAGTACTTC
CASRGESQETQYF
>.|TRBV19|.|TRBJ2-1
TGTGCCAATCCCCCGGGGGAACGGGGTGAGCAGTTCTTC
CANPPGERGEQFF
>.|TRBV2|.|TRBJ1-2
TGTGCCAGCAGTGTTACCAGGGTGGAGGCGGCTAGTGGCTACACCTTC
CASSVTRVEAASGYTF
>TRBD2|TRBV6-1|few|TRBJ2-3
TGTGCCAGCAGTGAAAAGGAACTAGCGGGAGCCCCAGATACGCAGTATTTT
CASSEKELAGAPDTQYF
>.|TRBV19|.|TRBJ2-2
TGTGCCAGTAGTATGAGGAGACTCACCGGGGAGCTGTTTTTT
CASSMRRLTGELFF
>.|TRBV21-1|.|TRBJ2-7
TGTGCCAGCAGCAAAAGGGGAACTAGCGGGAGGAAAGACGTGTTCTTC
CASSKRGTSGRKDVFF
>.|TRBV2|.|TRBJ1-5
TGTGCCAGCAGAGAGTCGGGTACGGAGCAGCCCCAGCATTTT
CASRESGTEQPQHF
>TRBD1|TRBV4-2|.|TRBJ2-3
TGTGCCAGCAGCTCGGACAGGAAAATAACAGATACGCAGTATTTT
CASSSDRKITDTQYF
>.|TRBV6-1|.|TRBJ1-4
TGTGCCAGCAGTGGGCCAGGACAGAAAGAACCTGAAAAACTGTTTTTT
CASSGPGQKEPEKLFF
>.|TRBV6-2/TRBV6-3|.|TRBJ2-5
TGTGCCAGCAGTTACTCGGAGTGGGAGGCCGGCCAAGAGACCCAGTACTTC
CASSYSEWEAGQETQYF
>.|TRBV28|.|TRBJ2-7
TGTGCCAGCAGTTTGGAGGGCTACGAGCAGTACTTC
CASSLEGYEQYF
>TRBD1|TRBV29-1|.|TRBJ2-1
TGCAGCGCCACCTTGAGGGGGCATCTAGTCTGGTACAATGAGCAGTTCTTC
CSATLRGHLVWYNEQFF
>.|TRBV20-1|.|TRBJ1-2
TGCAGTGCTAGTGATCCCGGGACAAATGGCTACACCTTC
CSASDPGTNGYTF
>TRBD1|TRBV2|once|TRBJ1-3
TGTGCCAGCAGTGACCCAACAACCGGACAGGGATACTCTGGAAACACCATATATTTT
CASSDPTTGQGYSGNTIYF
>.|TRBV30|.|TRBJ2-3
TGTGCCTGGAGCCCAATAGATACGCAGTATTTT
CAWSPIDTQYF
>.|TRBV29-1|.|TRBJ1-2
TGCAGCGTCGGTTTGGGGGCTCATGGCTACACCTTC
CSVGLGAHGYTF
>.|TRBV11-1|once|TRBJ2-5
TGTGCCAGCAGCTTAGCACGAGAGGAGACCCAGTACTTC
CASSLAREETQYF
>.|TRBV6-6|.|TRBJ1-4
TGTGCCAGCAGTTACACGGGGACTAATGAAAAACTGTTTTTT
CASSYTGTNEKLFF
>TRBD2|TRBV29-1|.|TRBJ2-1
TGCAGCGTTGACGGACTAGCGGGACTAAATGAGCAGTTCTTC
CSVDGLAGLNEQFF
>TRBD1|TRBV5-1|.|TRBJ1-4
TGCGCCAGCAGCCTTCAACTCGGAGGGGGCGACAGGACGGAAAAACTGTTTTTT
CASSLQLGGGDRTEKLFF
>.|TRBV5-1|.|TRBJ2-3
TGCGCCAGCAGCTTGGCGGTAACGCGCACAGATACGCAGTATTTT
CASSLAVTRTDTQYF
>TRBD1|TRBV19|.|TRBJ1-2
TGTGCCAGTAGTACATCGGGACAGGCTAGGGACTACTATGGCTACACCTTC
CASSTSGQARDYYGYTF
>TRBD1|TRBV15|.|TRBJ2-7
TGTGCCACCAGCAGAGAAGGGACAGAAACCTACGAGCAGTACTTC
CATSREGTETYEQYF
>.|TRBV2|few|TRBJ1-1
TGTGCCAGCGGACCCCGAATGAACACTGAAGCTTTCTTT
CASGPRMNTEAFF
>TRBD1|TRBV2|.|TRBJ1-3
TGTGCCAGCAGGGGAGGGACAGGGGGCTCTGGAAACACCATATATTTT
CASRGGTGGSGNTIYF
>TRBD1|TRBV4-1|.|TRBJ2-7
TGCGCCAGCAGCTTTCGGGGACAGGGGGCGGCCTACGAGCAGTACTTC
CASSFRGQGAAYEQYF
>TRBD1|TRBV27|.|TRBJ1-2
TGTGCCAGCAGTTTAAGGGACAGGGACTATGGCTACACCTTC
CASSLRDRDYGYTF
>.|TRBV5-5|once|TRBJ1-6
TGTGCCAGCAGCTTCCTCTATAATTCACCCCTCCACTTT
CASSFLYNSPLHF